This is a list of T cell receptor beta chains from one sample in a study of blood T cell repertoires in COVID-19. Assay: immunoSEQ multiplex PCR; the TCRdb copy retains only in-frame clones and omits some. The sample holds 200,000 to 250,000 clones; roughly four fifths are singletons and the top ten take roughly 1.9%. Material for sequencing was peripheral blood. These receptors originate from a man aged 25 to 40 who had recovered from COVID-19. The CDR3 runs from the conserved cysteine through the conserved F or W. Each record gives: clone size, J gene, D gene, V gene, CDR3 DNA, CDR3 protein. A D gene is named only where the DNA matches it firmly. The size field is filled for only some rows; it gives once, few, many or a size class.

>NA|TRBJ2-5|NA|TRBV5-4
TGTGCCAGCAGCTTGGAACTAGCCAAAGAGACCCAGTACTTC
CASSLELAKETQYF
>once|TRBJ1-2|TRBD1|TRBV6-1
TGTGCCAGCAGTGAAGGAGTACAGGGGAACCACAACACCTTC
CASSEGVQGNHNTF
>NA|TRBJ1-1|NA|TRBV10-2
TGCGCCACCCTGGGGGGTGAAGCTTTCTTT
CATLGGEAFF
>NA|TRBJ1-1|TRBD1|TRBV4-2
TGTGCCAGCAGCCAGAGGGACAGGAGTGAAGCTTTCTTT
CASSQRDRSEAFF
>NA|TRBJ1-2|NA|TRBV19
TGTGCCAGTAGTATGGCGCAGGGAAACTATGGCTACACCTTC
CASSMAQGNYGYTF
>once|TRBJ1-1|NA|TRBV5-4
TGTGCCAGCAGCACCGTCAGGGCAAGCACTGAAGCTTTCTTT
CASSTVRASTEAFF
>NA|TRBJ1-6|NA|TRBV7-2
TGTGCCAGCAGCTTTGAGATGCTATCACCCCTCCACTTT
CASSFEMLSPLHF
>NA|TRBJ1-3|TRBD1|TRBV7-9
TGTGCCAGCAGCTTATGGACAGGAGTCTCTGGAAACACCATATATTTT
CASSLWTGVSGNTIYF
>few|TRBJ2-2|TRBD1|TRBV5-4
TGTGCCAGCAGACCGGGACAGGGGTTCACCGGGGAGCTGTTTTTT
CASRPGQGFTGELFF
>NA|TRBJ1-2|TRBD1|TRBV5-1
TGCGCCAGCAGCCTTACAGGGGGGCCCGATGGCTACACCTTC
CASSLTGGPDGYTF
>NA|TRBJ1-5|NA|TRBV2
TGTGCCAGCAGACTTCAGGGGTATAGCAATCAGCCCCAGCATTTT
CASRLQGYSNQPQHF
>NA|TRBJ2-5|TRBD1|TRBV9
TGTGCCAGCAGCACCACGGGACAGCCCCGGGAGACCCAGTACTTC
CASSTTGQPRETQYF
>NA|TRBJ2-5|NA|TRBV20-1
TGCAGTGCCTTCGTCTACCCCTTAGAGTACTTC
CSAFVYPLEYF